This T cell receptor (beta chain) is from a study of T cells in women clearing cervical HPV infection. Study results and caveats: Timing of associations relative to infection is unclear; T-cell subsets were not isolated.

Profiled with immunoSEQ multiplex PCR; TCRdb holds only in-frame clones, not every one. This sample carries 40,000 to 60,000 clones, with around 0.98% going to the ten biggest clones. As regards this clone: The antigen remains undetermined.

This clonotype was sampled from a woman aged 18 to 75 with a cervical HPV16 infection that either progressed to CIN3+ or cleared (not recorded which). Input material: blood buffy coat.

CDR3 bases read: TGTGCCAGCAGTGACTTCGGGTATTTGGATTCACCC. This codes for CASSDFGYLDSP. Given in full, the CDR3 is CASSDFGYLDSPLHF. The chain employs TRBV2 and TRBJ1-6, with D uncertain. The sequence runs out 3 residues before the end of the CDR3; the remainder is reconstructed from the germline J gene. V lost 3 bases and J lost 8, with 14 bases in between. The CDR3 contains 15 residues. Germline CDR1 SNHLY, CDR2 FYNNEI. Together with reference TRBV2 and TRBJ1-6, the CDR3 gives the full variable domain: EPEVTQTPSHQVTQMGQEVILRCVPISNHLYFYWYRQILGQKVEFLVSFYNNEISEKSEIFDDQFSVERPDGSNFTLKIRSTKLEDSAMYFCASSDFGYLDSPLHFGNGTRLTVT.